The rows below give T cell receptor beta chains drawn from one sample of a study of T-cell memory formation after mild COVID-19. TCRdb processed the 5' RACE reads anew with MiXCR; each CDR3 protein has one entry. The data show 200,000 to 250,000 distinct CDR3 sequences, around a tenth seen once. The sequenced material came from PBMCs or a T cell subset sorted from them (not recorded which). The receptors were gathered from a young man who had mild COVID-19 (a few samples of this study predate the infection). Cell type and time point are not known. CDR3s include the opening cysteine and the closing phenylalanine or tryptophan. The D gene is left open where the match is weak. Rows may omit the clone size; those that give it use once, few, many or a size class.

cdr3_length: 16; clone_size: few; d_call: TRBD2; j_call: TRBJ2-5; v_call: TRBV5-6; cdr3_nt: TGTGCCAGCAGCCCGACGTTGGGGGGAGGGGAAGAGACCCAGTACTTC; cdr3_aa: CASSPTLGGGEETQYF
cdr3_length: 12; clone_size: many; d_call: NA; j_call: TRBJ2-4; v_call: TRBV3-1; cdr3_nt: TGTGCCAGCAGCCAAGTTGAGCGCATTCAGTACTTC; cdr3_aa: CASSQVERIQYF
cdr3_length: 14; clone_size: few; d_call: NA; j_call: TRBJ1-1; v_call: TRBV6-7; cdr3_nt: TGTGCCAGCATTCCCGGGAGTCCGAACACTGAAGCTTTCTTT; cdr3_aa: CASIPGSPNTEAFF
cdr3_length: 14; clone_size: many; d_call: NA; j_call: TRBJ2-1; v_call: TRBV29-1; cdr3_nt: TGCAGCGTGGAGGTGTTGGGCAGCGACAATGAGCAGTTCTTC; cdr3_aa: CSVEVLGSDNEQFF
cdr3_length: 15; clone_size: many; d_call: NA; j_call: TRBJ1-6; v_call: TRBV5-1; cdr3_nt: TGCGCCAGCAGCTTGGAGGCGATAGGTAATTCACCCCTCCACTTT; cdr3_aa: CASSLEAIGNSPLHF
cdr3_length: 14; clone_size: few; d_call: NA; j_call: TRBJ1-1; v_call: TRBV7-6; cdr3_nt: TGTGCCAGCAGCTTAGCCACGGGGGGAACTGAAGCTTTCTTT; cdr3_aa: CASSLATGGTEAFF
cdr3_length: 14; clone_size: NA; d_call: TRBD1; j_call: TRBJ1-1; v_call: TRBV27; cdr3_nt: TGTGCCAGCAGTTCCACAGGGGTAGGAACTGAAGCTTTCTTT; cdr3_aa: CASSSTGVGTEAFF
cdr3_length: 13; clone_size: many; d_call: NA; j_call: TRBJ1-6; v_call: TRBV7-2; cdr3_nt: TGTGCCAGCAGCTTAAGGTCCCGGGAGGCCCTCCACTTT; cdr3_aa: CASSLRSREALHF
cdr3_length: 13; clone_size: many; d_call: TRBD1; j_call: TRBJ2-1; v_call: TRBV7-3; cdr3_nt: TGTGCCAGCAGCCGGACAGGGGACAATGAGCAGTTCTTC; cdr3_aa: CASSRTGDNEQFF
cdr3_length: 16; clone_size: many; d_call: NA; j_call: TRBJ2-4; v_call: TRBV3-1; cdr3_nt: TGTGCCAGCAGCAAGACCGGGGAGCGGGCCAAAAACATTCAGTACTTC; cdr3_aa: CASSKTGERAKNIQYF
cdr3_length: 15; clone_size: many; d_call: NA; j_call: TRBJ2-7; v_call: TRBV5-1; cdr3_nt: TGCGCCAGCAGCGCAACCGGGTTAAGGTCCTACGAGCAGTACTTC; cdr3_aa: CASSATGLRSYEQYF
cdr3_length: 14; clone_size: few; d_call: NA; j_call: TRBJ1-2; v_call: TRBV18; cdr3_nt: TGTGCCAGCTCACCACGGGCAGGTGACTATGGCTACACCTTC; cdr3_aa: CASSPRAGDYGYTF
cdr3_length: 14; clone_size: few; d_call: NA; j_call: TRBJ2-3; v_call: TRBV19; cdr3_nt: TGTGCCAGTAGTCCCCTGGACAGTCGGGATACGCAGTATTTT; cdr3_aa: CASSPLDSRDTQYF
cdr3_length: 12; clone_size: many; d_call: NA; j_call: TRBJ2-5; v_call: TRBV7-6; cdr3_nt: TGTGCCAGCAGCCCCATTGAGGAGACCCAGTACTTC; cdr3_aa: CASSPIEETQYF
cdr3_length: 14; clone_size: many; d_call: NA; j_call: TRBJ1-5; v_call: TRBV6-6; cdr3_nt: TGTGCCAGCTTTGAGCCGGCGGAGGCTCAGCCCCAGCATTTT; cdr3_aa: CASFEPAEAQPQHF
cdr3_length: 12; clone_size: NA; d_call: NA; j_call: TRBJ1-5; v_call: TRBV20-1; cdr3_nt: TGCAGTGCTAGAGTAGGGGATCAGCCCCAGCATTTT; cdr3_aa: CSARVGDQPQHF
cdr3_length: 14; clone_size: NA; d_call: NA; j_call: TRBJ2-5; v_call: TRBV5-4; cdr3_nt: TGTGCCAGCAGCTTGGCGAAAGGGGTAGAGACCCAGTACTTC; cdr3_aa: CASSLAKGVETQYF
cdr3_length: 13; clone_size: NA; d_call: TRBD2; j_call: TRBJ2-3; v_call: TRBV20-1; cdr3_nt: TGCAGTGCTAGAGGACTAGCCCCAGATACGCAGTATTTT; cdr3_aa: CSARGLAPDTQYF
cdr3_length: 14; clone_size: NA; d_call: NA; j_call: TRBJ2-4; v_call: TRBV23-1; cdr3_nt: TGCGCCAGCAGTCAATTTATAGCCAAAAACATTCAGTACTTC; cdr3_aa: CASSQFIAKNIQYF
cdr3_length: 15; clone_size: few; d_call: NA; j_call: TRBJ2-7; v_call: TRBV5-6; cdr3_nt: TGTGCCAGCAGCTTGGGCGTCAGGCCTACCTACGAGCAGTACTTC; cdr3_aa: CASSLGVRPTYEQYF
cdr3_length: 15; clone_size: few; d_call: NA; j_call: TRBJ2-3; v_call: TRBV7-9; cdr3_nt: TGTGCCAGCACCCCCTCGGGTGGAAACACAGATACGCAGTATTTT; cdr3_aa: CASTPSGGNTDTQYF
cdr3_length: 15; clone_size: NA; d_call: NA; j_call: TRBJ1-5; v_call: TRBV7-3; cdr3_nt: TGTGCCAGCAGCGGACCTTGGGGAACGAATCAGCCCCAGCATTTT; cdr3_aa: CASSGPWGTNQPQHF
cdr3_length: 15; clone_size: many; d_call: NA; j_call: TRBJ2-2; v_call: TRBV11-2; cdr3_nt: TGTGCCAGCAGCTTAATTGCCTCTCGGGGCGGGGAGCTGTTTTTT; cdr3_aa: CASSLIASRGGELFF
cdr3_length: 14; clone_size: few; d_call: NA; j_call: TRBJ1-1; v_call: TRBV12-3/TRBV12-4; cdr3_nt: TGTGCCAGCAGTTTAAGAGCCGGGACCACTGAAGCTTTCTTT; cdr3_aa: CASSLRAGTTEAFF
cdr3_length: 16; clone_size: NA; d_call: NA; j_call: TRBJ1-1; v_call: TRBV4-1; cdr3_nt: TGCGCCAGCAGCCAAGTGTTCCGGATTGCTAACACTGAAGCTTTCTTT; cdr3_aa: CASSQVFRIANTEAFF
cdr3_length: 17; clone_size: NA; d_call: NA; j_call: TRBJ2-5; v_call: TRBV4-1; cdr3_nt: TGCGCCAGCAGCCAAGAAAGGGACCGGACTGGGCAAGAGACCCAGTACTTC; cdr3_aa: CASSQERDRTGQETQYF
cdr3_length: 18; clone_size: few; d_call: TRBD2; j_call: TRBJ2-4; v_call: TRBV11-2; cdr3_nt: TGTGCCAGCAGCGGGAGGACTAGCGGGCTACTAGCCAAAAACATTCAGTACTTC; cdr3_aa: CASSGRTSGLLAKNIQYF
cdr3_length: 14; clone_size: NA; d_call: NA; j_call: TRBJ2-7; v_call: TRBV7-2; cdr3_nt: TGTGCCAGCAGCCGAATCCGGGGAGCCTACGAGCAGTACTTC; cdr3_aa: CASSRIRGAYEQYF
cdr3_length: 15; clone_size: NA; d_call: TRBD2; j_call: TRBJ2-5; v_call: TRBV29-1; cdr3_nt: TGCAGCGCTCTAGGGGTAACTAGCGATCAAGAGACCCAGTACTTC; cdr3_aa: CSALGVTSDQETQYF
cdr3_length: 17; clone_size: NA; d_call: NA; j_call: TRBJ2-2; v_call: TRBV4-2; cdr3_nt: TGTGCCAGCAGCCAAGAGGGTGCGCGGGGGAACACCGGGGAGCTGTTTTTT; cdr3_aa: CASSQEGARGNTGELFF
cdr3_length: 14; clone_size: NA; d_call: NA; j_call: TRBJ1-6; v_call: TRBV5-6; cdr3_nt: TGTGCCAGCAGCTTGGGGGGGGTGGTGACGCCCCTCCACTTT; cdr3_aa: CASSLGGVVTPLHF
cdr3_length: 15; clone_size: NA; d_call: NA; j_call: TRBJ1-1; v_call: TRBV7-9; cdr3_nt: TGTGCCAGCAGCCGCCGGGGCAGCCGTAACACTGAAGCTTTCTTT; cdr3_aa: CASSRRGSRNTEAFF
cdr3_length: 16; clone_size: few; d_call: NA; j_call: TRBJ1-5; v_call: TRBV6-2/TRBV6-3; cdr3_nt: TGTGCCAGCAGTTACGTGAGGGCGACGGGCAATCAGCCCCAGCATTTT; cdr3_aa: CASSYVRATGNQPQHF
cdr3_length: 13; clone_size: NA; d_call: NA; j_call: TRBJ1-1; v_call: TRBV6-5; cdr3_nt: TGTGCCAGCACCAACGGGCAGAAATTAAAAGCTTTCTTT; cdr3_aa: CASTNGQKLKAFF
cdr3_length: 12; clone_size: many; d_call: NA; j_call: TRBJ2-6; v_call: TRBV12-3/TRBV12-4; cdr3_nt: TGTGCCAGCAGTCCTGGGTCCAACGTCCTGACTTTC; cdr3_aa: CASSPGSNVLTF
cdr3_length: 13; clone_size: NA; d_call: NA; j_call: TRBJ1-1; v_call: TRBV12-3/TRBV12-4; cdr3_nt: TGTGCCAGCAGTTTATTTGACGTCACTGAAGCTTTCTTT; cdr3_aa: CASSLFDVTEAFF
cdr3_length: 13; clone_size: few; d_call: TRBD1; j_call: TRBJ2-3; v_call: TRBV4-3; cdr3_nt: TGCGCCAGCAGTTCCTACAGGGGGTATACGCAGTATTTT; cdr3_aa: CASSSYRGYTQYF
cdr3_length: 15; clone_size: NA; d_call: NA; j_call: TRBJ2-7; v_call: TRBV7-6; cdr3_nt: TGTGCCAGCAGCTTAGCATCGGGACCAAATTACGAGCAGTACTTC; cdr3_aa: CASSLASGPNYEQYF
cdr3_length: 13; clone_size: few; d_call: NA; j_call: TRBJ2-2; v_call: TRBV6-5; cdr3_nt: TGTGCCAGCAGTTACGCGGGTAACGGGGAGCTGTTTTTT; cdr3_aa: CASSYAGNGELFF
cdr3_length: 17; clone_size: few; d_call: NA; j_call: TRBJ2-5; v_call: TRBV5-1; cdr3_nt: TGCGCCAGCAGCTTGGGAGTTTCTCCCCCGTACCAAGAGACCCAGTACTTC; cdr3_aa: CASSLGVSPPYQETQYF
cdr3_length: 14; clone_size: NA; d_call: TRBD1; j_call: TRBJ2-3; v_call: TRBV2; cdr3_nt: TGTGCCAGCAGACGGACAGGGGGAGGAGATACGCAGTATTTT; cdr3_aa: CASRRTGGGDTQYF
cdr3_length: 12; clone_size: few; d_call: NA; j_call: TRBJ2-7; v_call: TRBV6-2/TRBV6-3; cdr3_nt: TGTGCCAGCAGTTCCTGGACCCGCGAGCAGTACTTC; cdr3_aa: CASSSWTREQYF
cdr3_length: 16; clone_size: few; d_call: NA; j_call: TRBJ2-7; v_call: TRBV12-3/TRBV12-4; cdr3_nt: TGTGCCAGCAGCTCCCCGTTTACGGAGAGCTCCTACGAGCAGTACTTC; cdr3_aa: CASSSPFTESSYEQYF
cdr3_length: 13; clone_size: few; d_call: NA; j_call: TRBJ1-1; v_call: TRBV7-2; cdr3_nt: TGTGCCAGCAGCTTCGAAATGAACACTGAAGCTTTCTTT; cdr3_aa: CASSFEMNTEAFF
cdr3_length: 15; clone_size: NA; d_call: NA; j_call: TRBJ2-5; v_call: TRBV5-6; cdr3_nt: TGTGCCAGCAAAAGGGACACTTCGTACCAAGAGACCCAGTACTTC; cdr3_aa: CASKRDTSYQETQYF
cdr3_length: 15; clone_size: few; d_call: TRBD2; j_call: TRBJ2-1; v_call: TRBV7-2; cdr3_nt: TGTGCCAGCAGCTTATCGGGACTAGCGGGGTATGAGCAGTTCTTC; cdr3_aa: CASSLSGLAGYEQFF
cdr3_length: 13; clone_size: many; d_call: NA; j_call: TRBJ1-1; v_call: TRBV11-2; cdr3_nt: TGTGCCAGCAGTCAGTCGGGGGGCCCTGAAGCTTTCTTT; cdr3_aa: CASSQSGGPEAFF
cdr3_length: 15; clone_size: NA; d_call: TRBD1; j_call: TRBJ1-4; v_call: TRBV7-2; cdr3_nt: TGTGCCAGCAGCAACCCGGACAGGGGGTATGAAAAACTGTTTTTT; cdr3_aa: CASSNPDRGYEKLFF
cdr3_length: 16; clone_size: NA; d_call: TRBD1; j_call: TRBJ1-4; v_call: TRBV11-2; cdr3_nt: TGTGCCAGCAGCTTGGTACAGGGGGCCTCTAATGAAAAACTGTTTTTT; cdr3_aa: CASSLVQGASNEKLFF
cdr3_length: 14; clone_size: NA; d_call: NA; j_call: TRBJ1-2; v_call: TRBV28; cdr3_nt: TGTGCCAGCACCTCCCCGGGGAGTTCCTATGGCTACACCTTC; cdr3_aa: CASTSPGSSYGYTF
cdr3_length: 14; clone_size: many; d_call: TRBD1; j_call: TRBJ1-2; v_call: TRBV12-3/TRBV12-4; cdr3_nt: TGTGCCAGCACCATAGGGACAGGCCTCTATGGCTACACCTTC; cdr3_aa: CASTIGTGLYGYTF
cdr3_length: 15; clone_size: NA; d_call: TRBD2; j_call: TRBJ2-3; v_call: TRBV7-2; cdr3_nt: TGTGCCAGCAGCTCGGGGGTTAGCGGGGTGGATACGCAGTATTTT; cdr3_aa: CASSSGVSGVDTQYF
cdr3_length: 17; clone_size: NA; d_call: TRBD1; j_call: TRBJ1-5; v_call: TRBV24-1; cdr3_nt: TGTGCCACCCCCCTCCCGGAGGGGGCTATTAGCAATCAGCCCCAGCATTTT; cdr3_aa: CATPLPEGAISNQPQHF
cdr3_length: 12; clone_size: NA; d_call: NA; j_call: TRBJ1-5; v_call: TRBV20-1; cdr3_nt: TGCAGTGCCAGGCTGAGGAATCAGCCCCAGCATTTT; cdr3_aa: CSARLRNQPQHF
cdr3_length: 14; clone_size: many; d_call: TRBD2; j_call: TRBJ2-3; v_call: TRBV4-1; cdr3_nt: TGCGCCAGCGAACCGCTAGCGGGGGGCGATACGCAGTATTTT; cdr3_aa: CASEPLAGGDTQYF
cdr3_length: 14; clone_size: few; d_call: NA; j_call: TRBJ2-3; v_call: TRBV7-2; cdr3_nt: TGTGCCAGCAGCTTTTACACGGTTACAGATACGCAGTATTTT; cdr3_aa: CASSFYTVTDTQYF
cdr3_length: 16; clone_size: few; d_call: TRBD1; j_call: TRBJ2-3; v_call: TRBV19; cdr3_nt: TGTGCCAGTAATCACCGGACAGGGCCTAGCACAGATACGCAGTATTTT; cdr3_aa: CASNHRTGPSTDTQYF